This T cell receptor (beta chain) was identified in a study of shared clonotypes between healthy human individuals. The run depth of the assay was deep. Only in-frame clones appear in the TCRdb table, and some are missing; sequencing was by immunoSEQ multiplex PCR. The table has roughly 2.2 million clones, around 90% seen once. Germline CDR1 is MDHEN and CDR2 is SYDVKM. V lost 4 bases, J lost 3 bases, and 10 bases lay in between. This CDR3 has 13 amino acids. Only Caucasian adults living in Nashville, Tennessee made up the donor group. The chain has TRBV28 and TRBJ2-7; tentative D call: TRBD1 (5 bases). This TCR derives from a man aged 18-30 years in good health. Some clones in this sample may be carry-over from other donors' samples. The sample was naive CD4+ T cells from PBMCs. Subset given: CD45RA+ positively selected. In DNA form, the CDR3 reads TGTGCCAGCAGTTGGAACAGGCTCTACGAGCAGTACTTC. It encodes CASSWNRLYEQYF. Together with reference TRBV28 and TRBJ2-7, the CDR3 gives the full variable domain: DVKVTQSSRYLVKRTGEKVFLECVQDMDHENMFWYRQDPGLGLRLIYFSYDVKMKEKGDIPEGYSVSREKKERFSLILESASTNQTSMYLCASSWNRLYEQYFGPGTRLTVT.